Following are 29 T cell receptor beta chains from one sample sequenced in a study of T cells in Graves' hyperthyroidism and ophthalmopathy. The TCR beta CDR3 regions underwent amplification using RNA transcripts as the source. First-round RT-PCR targeting the TCR CDR3 was performed with the HTBI primer set. Each CDR3 protein is one row after TCRdb ran MiXCR on the multiplex PCR reads. Of about 59,000 distinct CDR3 sequences listed, 53% are singletons. Sequencing was carried out using blood. All receptors derive from a woman aged 60 to 75 with Graves' ophthalmopathy.

V is TRBV7-2 and J is TRBJ1-2; D is possibly TRBD1 (5 bases). Germline V gene sequence: CDR1 SGHTA, CDR2 FQGNSA. Trimming took 5 bases from V and 12 from J, leaving 22 bases between them. The CDR3 sequence is 14 residues long. The CDR3 loop reads CASSLPGETTGNTF. The CDR3 DNA follows: TGTGCCAGCAGCCTTCCGGGGGAGACTACAGGAAACACCTTC.

The V call is TRBV20-1, the J call TRBJ1-4, with 7 bases identical to TRBD1. The CDR3 has 17 residues. V shed 3 bases, J shed 4 bases, and the junction held 14 bases outside the gene matches. The germline V gene encodes CDR1 DFQATT and CDR2 SNEGSKA (reference sequence). CDR3 DNA: TGCAGTGCTAGTGAGGCCGATAGCGGGACAGTTAATGAAAAACTGTTTTTT. It encodes CSASEADSGTVNEKLFF.

This sequence joins TRBV2 and TRBJ2-7, with 12 bases matching TRBD2. The junction had 8 bases not matched to a gene; V was cut back by 8 bases and J by 6 bases. This CDR3 is built from 14 residues. Germline V gives CDR1 SNHLY, CDR2 FYNNEI. CDR3 in DNA: TGTGCCAGCCCCCGCGGACTAGCGGGACGCGAGCAGTACTTC. Translating gives CASPRGLAGREQYF. Together with reference TRBV2 and TRBJ2-7, the CDR3 gives the full variable domain: EPEVTQTPSHQVTQMGQEVILRCVPISNHLYFYWYRQILGQKVEFLVSFYNNEISEKSEIFDDQFSVERPDGSNFTLKIRSTKLEDSAMYFCASPRGLAGREQYFGPGTRLTVT.

This clonotype was seen repeatedly, ten times or more. The chain combines TRBV5-1 with TRBJ2-3; 7 bases match TRBD2. The germline V gene has CDR1 SGHRS and CDR2 YFSETQ. CDR3 length: 16 amino acids. J gave up 0 bases and V 0 bases, and 4 bases lay outside the gene matches. The CDR3 is CASSLARGVSTDTQYF. The DNA for the CDR3 is TGCGCCAGCAGCTTGGCCCGGGGGGTTAGCACAGATACGCAGTATTTT.

At least ten counts were recorded for this clonotype. One end of the junction fails to match germline, which may point to a read error. The chain links TRBV20-1 to TRBJ2-5; D is possibly TRBD2 (5 bases). CDR1 is DFQATT and CDR2 is SNEGSKA in the germline V gene (reference sequence). This CDR3 region has 13 residues. CDR3 nucleotide sequence: TGCGGTGCTAACCGGGGTTTACAAGAGACCCAGTACTTC. Its translation: CGANRGLQETQYF.

This clonotype was observed many times. The chain carries TRBV19 and TRBJ2-5; 10 bases align to TRBD1. CDR3 size: 16 residues. V was pared by 6 bases and J by 0 bases, with 7 bases of the junction left unmatched. The germline V gene encodes CDR1 LNHDA and CDR2 SQIVND (reference sequence). CDR3 amino acids: CASSRRGQGYQETQYF. As DNA, the CDR3 is TGTGCCAGTAGCCGTAGGGGACAGGGGTACCAAGAGACCCAGTACTTC.

This clonotype occurred many times. J is TRBJ2-4 and V is TRBV20-1; 7 bases fit TRBD2. The CDR3 consists of 14 residues. In germline, CDR1 is DFQATT, CDR2 SNEGSKA (reference sequence). Germline trimming cut 3 bases from V and 8 bases from J; bases unmatched to any gene: 10. This CDR3 reads CSARGGSGGDIQYF. CDR3 nucleotide sequence: TGCAGTGCTAGGGGCGGGAGTGGGGGGGACATTCAGTACTTC.

This clonotype came up many times. This chain joins TRBV7-9 and TRBJ2-2, with D possibly TRBD1 on 6 matching bases. The germline V and J ends were trimmed by 6 bases and 0 bases, with 11 bases remaining between them. The CDR3 runs to 15 residues. Germline V lookup: CDR1 SEHNR, CDR2 FQNEAQ (reference sequence). DNA for the CDR3: TGTGCCAGCAGACCGGGACAAGCGAACACCGGGGAGCTGTTTTTT. This gives the protein CASRPGQANTGELFF.

This clonotype has a count of ten or more. V usage is TRBV7-9 and J usage is TRBJ2-7; no clear D. This CDR3 region has 14 residues. Trimming removed 0 bases from V and 2 bases from J, with 8 bases in between. The germline gives CDR1 SEHNR, CDR2 FQNEAQ (reference sequence). The CDR3 nucleotides are TGTGCCAGCAGCTTAGCGGGTCTTACCTACGAGCAGTACTTC. Translating it yields CASSLAGLTYEQYF.

This clonotype was recorded at least ten times. This rearrangement joins TRBV6-4 to TRBJ2-1, with 9 bases identical to TRBD2. Germline-derived CDR1 and CDR2 are MRHNA and SNTAGT. V lost 0 bases and J lost 0; bases outside the gene matches: 0. The CDR3 sequence is 16 residues long. The CDR3 protein is CASSDSSGSSYNEQFF. CDR3 DNA sequence: TGTGCCAGCAGTGACTCTAGCGGGAGCTCCTACAATGAGCAGTTCTTC.

The V call is TRBV6-1, the J call TRBJ2-2; TRBD1 matches at 9 bases. This CDR3 has 15 residues. V was pared by 6 bases and J by 7 bases, with 9 bases of the junction left unmatched. CDR1 and CDR2 (germline): MNHNS, SASEGT. CDR3 loop: CASSYSTGGDGELFF. The DNA for the CDR3 is TGTGCCAGCAGCTACTCGACAGGGGGAGACGGGGAGCTGTTTTTT.

The CDR3 loop reads CSAKASRWDQPQHF. CDR3 bases: TGCAGTGCTAAGGCCAGCCGGTGGGATCAGCCCCAGCATTTT. The chain links TRBV20-1 to TRBJ1-5; no firm D call. V was pared by 4 bases and J by 5 bases, with 15 bases between. Germline loops: CDR1 DFQATT, CDR2 SNEGSKA (reference sequence). The CDR3 covers 14 residues.

The chain recombines TRBV20-1 with TRBJ2-3; 8 bases align to TRBD2. The CDR3 extends over 15 amino acids. Trimming took 6 bases from V and 4 from J; bases not matched to a gene: 12. The germline V gene encodes CDR1 DFQATT and CDR2 SNEGSKA (reference sequence). Here the CDR3 DNA reads TGCAGTGCCCGGAAGCGGGAGATGGGGGCAGATACGCAGTATTTT. This sequence encodes CSARKREMGADTQYF.

This clonotype has ten or more counts. J is TRBJ2-3 and V is TRBV9, with D unresolved. The V gene's germline CDR1 is SGDLS and CDR2 YYNGEE. This CDR3 spans 17 amino acids. The V end lost 0 bases, the J end lost 0 bases, and 14 bases lay between the germline ends. CDR3 DNA sequence: TGTGCCAGCAGCGTAGTCCCAACGCTTAGTAGCACAGATACGCAGTATTTT. The encoded protein is CASSVVPTLSSTDTQYF.

The chain employs TRBV10-3 and TRBJ2-3; possible D gene TRBD1, 5 bases. This CDR3 spans 13 amino acids. Germline values: CDR1 ENHRY, CDR2 SYGVKD. V was clipped by 6 bases and J by 5 bases, with 12 bases between them. The CDR3 nucleotides read TGTGCCATCAGGGGGCTAGGACAAGATACGCAGTATTTT. This sequence encodes CAIRGLGQDTQYF.

The chain couples TRBV20-1 to TRBJ2-7; D possibly corresponds to TRBD2 (6 bases). Germline V CDR1 and CDR2: DFQATT, SNEGSKA (reference sequence). CDR3 length: 11 amino acids. V dropped 7 bases and J dropped 3 bases, with 10 bases sitting between them. The CDR3 reads CSVGGDYEQYF. The DNA for the CDR3 is TGCAGTGTGGGGGGAGACTACGAGCAGTACTTC.

This chain uses TRBV20-1 with TRBJ2-7, with TRBD2 as a possible D gene (6 bases). This CDR3 has 15 amino acids. The V gene lost 3 bases and the J gene lost 0 bases, with 15 bases spanning the gap. Germline CDR1 DFQATT, CDR2 SNEGSKA (reference sequence). This chain's CDR3 is CSARAPGTVSYEQYF. The DNA of the CDR3 is TGCAGTGCTAGGGCCCCCGGGACTGTCTCCTACGAGCAGTACTTC.

This clonotype was observed many times. The rearrangement joins TRBV19 to TRBJ1-6, with no clear D. Germline CDR1 is LNHDA and CDR2 is SQIVND (reference sequence). Trimming cost V 6 bases and J 8 bases, with 11 bases left between them. CDR3 length: 13 amino acids. The CDR3 loop reads CASSPRRDSPLHF. The CDR3 DNA follows: TGTGCCAGTAGCCCGCGGAGGGATTCACCCCTCCACTTT.

This rearrangement joins TRBV5-1 to TRBJ1-4; 10 nucleotides align to TRBD1. CDR1 SGHRS and CDR2 YFSETQ come from the germline V gene. The CDR3 is 15 amino acids. The V and J ends lost 7 bases and 2 bases, in that order; junction bases with no gene match: 5. The CDR3 protein is CASGTGDRTNEKLFF. The CDR3 DNA follows: TGCGCCAGCGGGACAGGGGACAGGACTAATGAAAAACTGTTTTTT.

The rearrangement uses TRBV5-5 and TRBJ2-1, with a weak D call TRBD1 (6 bases). The CDR3 has 15 amino acids. The ends were cut back, 1 base at V and 3 bases at J, with 11 bases in the middle. Per the germline V gene, CDR1 is SGHKS and CDR2 is YYEKEE (reference sequence). CDR3 loop: CASSLMGAIYNEQFF. In nucleotides, the CDR3 is TGTGCCAGCAGCTTGATGGGGGCAATCTACAATGAGCAGTTCTTC.

There are many counts of this clonotype. The chain joins TRBV9 to TRBJ1-6, with D unresolved. Germline CDR1 reads SGDLS; CDR2 reads YYNGEE. The CDR3 extends over 14 amino acids. V shed 0 bases and J shed 8 bases, with 9 bases lying between them. CDR3 loop: CASSVGVGDSPLHF. The DNA of the CDR3 is TGTGCCAGCAGCGTAGGGGTCGGGGATTCACCCCTCCACTTT.

Ten or more counts support this clonotype. J is TRBJ1-1 and V is TRBV2, with TRBD1 as a possible D gene (5 bases). The CDR3 consists of 13 residues. Between the trimmed V and J ends, which lost 6 bases and 0 bases, there was a span of 8 bases. CDR1 and CDR2 from the germline V gene are SNHLY and FYNNEI. CDR3 DNA: TGTGCCAGCAGAGGGGAGATGAACACTGAAGCTTTCTTT. Translated: CASRGEMNTEAFF. The entire variable domain, with the rest obtained from reference TRBV2 and TRBJ1-1, is as follows: EPEVTQTPSHQVTQMGQEVILRCVPISNHLYFYWYRQILGQKVEFLVSFYNNEISEKSEIFDDQFSVERPDGSNFTLKIRSTKLEDSAMYFCASRGEMNTEAFFGQGTRLTVV.

This clonotype was detected only once. The rearrangement joins TRBV28 to TRBJ2-1; D assignment may be TRBD1 or TRBD2 (7 bases each). The germline V gene encodes CDR1 MDHEN and CDR2 SYDVKM. V lost 8 bases and J 9 bases, leaving 17 bases between the germline ends. CDR3 size: 13 residues. CDR3 DNA sequence: TGTGCCAGCCAGGGGGGGGGCGTAGTTGAGCAGTTCTTC. Translation gives CASQGGGVVEQFF. Drawing the rest from reference TRBV28 and TRBJ2-1, the complete variable domain is DVKVTQSSRYLVKRTGEKVFLECVQDMDHENMFWYRQDPGLGLRLIYFSYDVKMKEKGDIPEGYSVSREKKERFSLILESASTNQTSMYLCASQGGGVVEQFFGPGTRLTVL.

Concerning this clonotype itself: A much bigger clone sits one base away, suggesting this may be a read error. This sequence joins TRBV28 and TRBJ2-7, with D tentatively TRBD2 (6 bases). The CDR3 has 15 amino acids. CDR1 and CDR2 (germline): MDHEN, SYDVKM. The CDR3 region is CASSLYPRGGYERYF. The CDR3 region has the DNA TGTGCCAGCAGTTTATACCCACGGGGAGGCTACGAGCGGTACTTC.

The chain is built from TRBV20-1 and TRBJ2-3; 15 bases map to TRBD2. With V trimmed by 6 bases and J by 8 bases, 9 bases remained unmatched. The CDR3 has 15 amino acids. Germline V lookup: CDR1 DFQATT, CDR2 SNEGSKA (reference sequence). CDR3 sequence reads: CSANVGGLAGGTQYF. The CDR3 DNA follows: TGCAGTGCAAACGTGGGGGGACTAGCGGGGGGTACGCAGTATTTT.

The chain recombines TRBV20-1 with TRBJ2-3; 10 bases are shared with TRBD2. Germline V gene lookup returns CDR1 DFQATT and CDR2 SNEGSKA (reference sequence). The CDR3 has 19 amino acids. J was trimmed by 2 bases and V by 4 bases; bases with no gene match: 18. In DNA, the CDR3 is TGCAGTGCTATAGCTAGCGGGAGAGGGACACCTCTCTTCACAGATACGCAGTATTTT. Amino acid sequence: CSAIASGRGTPLFTDTQYF.

This clonotype was detected ten times or more. The rearrangement links TRBV7-9 to TRBJ2-7; D unresolved. The length of the CDR3 is 15 residues. The germline gives CDR1 SEHNR, CDR2 FQNEAQ (reference sequence). Trimming stripped 5 bases from V and 0 bases from J, with 14 bases between. The CDR3 DNA follows: TGTGCCAGCAGCCCTAGGGTGGCGAGCTCCTACGAGCAGTACTTC. Translated: CASSPRVASSYEQYF. The full variable domain, in which reference TRBV7-9 and TRBJ2-7 provide the parts outside the CDR3, is DTGVSQNPRHKITKRGQNVTFRCDPISEHNRLYWYRQTLGQGPEFLTYFQNEAQLEKSRLLSDRFSAERPKGSFSTLEIQRTEQGDSAMYLCASSPRVASSYEQYFGPGTRLTVT.

The rearrangement uses TRBV5-5 and TRBJ1-2; D is undetermined. The CDR3 covers 13 residues. The germline V and J ends were trimmed by 4 bases and 12 bases, with 19 bases remaining between them. Germline-derived CDR1 and CDR2 are SGHKS and YYEKEE (reference sequence). DNA of the CDR3: TGTGCCAGCAGCCTGACGGCCTCCGCTGGAAACACCTTC. It specifies CASSLTASAGNTF.

The chain links TRBV20-1 to TRBJ2-1, with D maybe TRBD2 (5 bases). V was pared by 6 bases and J by 8 bases, with 8 bases between. This CDR3 comprises 10 residues. Germline V gene sequence: CDR1 DFQATT, CDR2 SNEGSKA (reference sequence). The CDR3 sequence is CSAAGDEQFF. The CDR3 DNA is TGCAGTGCGGCCGGGGATGAGCAGTTCTTC.